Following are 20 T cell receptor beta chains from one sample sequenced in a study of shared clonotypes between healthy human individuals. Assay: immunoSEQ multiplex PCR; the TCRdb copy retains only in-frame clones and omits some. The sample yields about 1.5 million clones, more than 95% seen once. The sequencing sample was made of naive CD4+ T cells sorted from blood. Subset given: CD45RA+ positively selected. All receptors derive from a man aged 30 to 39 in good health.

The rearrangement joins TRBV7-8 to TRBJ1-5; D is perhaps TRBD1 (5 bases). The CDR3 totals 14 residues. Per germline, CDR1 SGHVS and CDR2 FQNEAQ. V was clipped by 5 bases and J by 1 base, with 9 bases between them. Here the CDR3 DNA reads TGTGCCAGCAGCCCCGGGACCAGCAATCAGCCCCAGCATTTT. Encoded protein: CASSPGTSNQPQHF. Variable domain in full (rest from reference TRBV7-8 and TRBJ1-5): GAGVSQSPRYKVAKRGQDVALRCDPISGHVSLFWYQQALGQGPEFLTYFQNEAQLDKSGLPSDRFFAERPEGSVSTLKIQRTQQEDSAVYLCASSPGTSNQPQHFGDGTRLSIL.

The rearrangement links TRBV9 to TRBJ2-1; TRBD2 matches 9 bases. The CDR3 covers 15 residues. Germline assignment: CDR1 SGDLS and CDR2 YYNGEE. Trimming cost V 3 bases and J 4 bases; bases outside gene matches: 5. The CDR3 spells CASSGQTSGYNEQFF. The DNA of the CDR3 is TGTGCCAGCAGCGGGCAGACTAGCGGATACAATGAGCAGTTCTTC.

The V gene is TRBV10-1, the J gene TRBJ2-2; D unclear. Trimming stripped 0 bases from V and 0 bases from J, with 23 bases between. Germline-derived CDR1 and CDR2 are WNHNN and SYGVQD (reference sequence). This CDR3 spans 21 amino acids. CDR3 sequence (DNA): TGCGCCAGCAGTGAGTCGCTAAAGAGTATATCCCCACACGCGAACACCGGGGAGCTGTTTTTT. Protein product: CASSESLKSISPHANTGELFF.

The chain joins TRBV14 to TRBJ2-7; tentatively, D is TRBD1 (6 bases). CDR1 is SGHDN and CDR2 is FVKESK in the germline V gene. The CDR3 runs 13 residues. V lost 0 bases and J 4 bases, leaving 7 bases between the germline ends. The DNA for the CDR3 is TGTGCCAGCAGCCAAGACCAGGGGTACGAGCAGTACTTC. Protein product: CASSQDQGYEQYF.

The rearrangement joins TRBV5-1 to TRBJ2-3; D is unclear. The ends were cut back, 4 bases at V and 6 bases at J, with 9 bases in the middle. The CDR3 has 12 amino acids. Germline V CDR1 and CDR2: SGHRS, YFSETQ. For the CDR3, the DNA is TGCGCCAGCAGCCTATCGTTGGATACGCAGTATTTT. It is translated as CASSLSLDTQYF.

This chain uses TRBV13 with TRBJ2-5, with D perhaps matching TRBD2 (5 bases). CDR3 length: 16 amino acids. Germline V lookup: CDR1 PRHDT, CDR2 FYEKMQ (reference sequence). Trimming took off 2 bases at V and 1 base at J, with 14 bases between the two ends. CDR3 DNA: TGTGCCAGCAGCTTAATAGCTGGAGGAGCCCAAGAGACCCAGTACTTC. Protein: CASSLIAGGAQETQYF.

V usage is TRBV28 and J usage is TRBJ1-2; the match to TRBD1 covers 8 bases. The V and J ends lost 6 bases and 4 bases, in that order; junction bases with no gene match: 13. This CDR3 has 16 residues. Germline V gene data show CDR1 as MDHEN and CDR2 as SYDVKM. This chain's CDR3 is CASSLSGQGTSYGYTF. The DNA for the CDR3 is TGTGCCAGCAGCCTCAGCGGACAGGGAACTAGCTATGGCTACACCTTC.

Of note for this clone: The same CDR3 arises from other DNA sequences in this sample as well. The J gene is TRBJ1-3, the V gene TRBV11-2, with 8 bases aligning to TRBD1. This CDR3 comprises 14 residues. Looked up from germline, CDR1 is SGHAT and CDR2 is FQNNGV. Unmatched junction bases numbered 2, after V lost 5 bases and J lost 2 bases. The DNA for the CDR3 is TGTGCCAGCAGCCTGGACAGGGCTGGAAACACCATATATTTT. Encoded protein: CASSLDRAGNTIYF. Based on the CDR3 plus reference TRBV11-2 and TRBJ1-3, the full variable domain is EAGVAQSPRYKIIEKRQSVAFWCNPISGHATLYWYQQILGQGPKLLIQFQNNGVVDDSQLPKDRFSAERLKGVDSTLKIQPAKLEDSAVYLCASSLDRAGNTIYFGEGSWLTVV.

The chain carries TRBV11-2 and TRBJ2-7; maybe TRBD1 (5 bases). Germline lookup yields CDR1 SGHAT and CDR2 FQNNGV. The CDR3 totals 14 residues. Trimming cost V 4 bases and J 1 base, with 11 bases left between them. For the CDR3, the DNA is TGTGCCAGCAGCTCGCCGGCAGGGTCCTACGAGCAGTACTTC. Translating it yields CASSSPAGSYEQYF.

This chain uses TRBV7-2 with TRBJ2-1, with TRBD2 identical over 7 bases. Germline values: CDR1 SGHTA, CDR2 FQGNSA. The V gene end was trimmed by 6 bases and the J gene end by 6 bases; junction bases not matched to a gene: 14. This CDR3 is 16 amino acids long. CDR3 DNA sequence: TGTGCCAGCAGTATCACGGGGGGAGTTAGTGGCAATGAGCAGTTCTTC. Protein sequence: CASSITGGVSGNEQFF.

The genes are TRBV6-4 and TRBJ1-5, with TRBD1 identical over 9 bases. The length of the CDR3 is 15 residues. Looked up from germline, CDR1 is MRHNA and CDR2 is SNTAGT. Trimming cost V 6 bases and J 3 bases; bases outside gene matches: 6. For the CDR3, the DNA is TGTGCCAGCAGGGCCCGGGACAGGGACAATCAGCCCCAGCATTTT. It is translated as CASRARDRDNQPQHF.

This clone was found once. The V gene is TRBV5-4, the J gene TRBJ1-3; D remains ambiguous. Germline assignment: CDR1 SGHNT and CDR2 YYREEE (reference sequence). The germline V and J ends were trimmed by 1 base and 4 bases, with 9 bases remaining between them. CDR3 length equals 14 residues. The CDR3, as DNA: TGTGCCAGCAGCTTGAGTGGTGCAGGAAACACCATATATTTT. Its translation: CASSLSGAGNTIYF.

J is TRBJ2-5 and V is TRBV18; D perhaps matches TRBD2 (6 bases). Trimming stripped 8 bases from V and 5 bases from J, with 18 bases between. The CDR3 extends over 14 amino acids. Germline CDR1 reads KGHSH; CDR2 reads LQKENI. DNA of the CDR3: TGTGCCAGCGCATTTAGCGGAGTCAGGGAGACCCAGTACTTC. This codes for CASAFSGVRETQYF. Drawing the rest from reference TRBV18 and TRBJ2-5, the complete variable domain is NAGVMQNPRHLVRRRGQEARLRCSPMKGHSHVYWYRQLPEEGLKFMVYLQKENIIDESGMPKERFSAEFPKEGPSILRIQQVVRGDSAAYFCASAFSGVRETQYFGPGTRLLVL.

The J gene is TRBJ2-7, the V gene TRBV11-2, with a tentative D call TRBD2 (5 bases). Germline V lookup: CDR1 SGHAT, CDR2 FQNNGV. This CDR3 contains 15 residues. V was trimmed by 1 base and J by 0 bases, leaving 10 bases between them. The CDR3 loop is CASSLVARASYEQYF. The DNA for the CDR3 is TGTGCCAGCAGCTTAGTAGCGCGGGCCTCCTACGAGCAGTACTTC. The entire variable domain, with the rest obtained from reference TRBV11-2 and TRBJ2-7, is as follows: EAGVAQSPRYKIIEKRQSVAFWCNPISGHATLYWYQQILGQGPKLLIQFQNNGVVDDSQLPKDRFSAERLKGVDSTLKIQPAKLEDSAVYLCASSLVARASYEQYFGPGTRLTVT.

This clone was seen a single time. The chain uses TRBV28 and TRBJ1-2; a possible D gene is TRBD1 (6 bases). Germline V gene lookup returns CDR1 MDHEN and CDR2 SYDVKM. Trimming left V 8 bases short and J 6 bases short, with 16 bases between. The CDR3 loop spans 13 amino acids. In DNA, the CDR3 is TGTGCCAGCCTCCCTTTGAGGGGGAATGGCTACACCTTC. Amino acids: CASLPLRGNGYTF.

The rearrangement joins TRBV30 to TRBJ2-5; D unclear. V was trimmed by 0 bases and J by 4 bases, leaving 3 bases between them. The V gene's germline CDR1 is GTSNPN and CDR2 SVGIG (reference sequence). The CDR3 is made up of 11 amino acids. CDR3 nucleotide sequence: TGTGCCTGGAGTGTAGTAGAGACCCAGTACTTC. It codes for CAWSVVETQYF.

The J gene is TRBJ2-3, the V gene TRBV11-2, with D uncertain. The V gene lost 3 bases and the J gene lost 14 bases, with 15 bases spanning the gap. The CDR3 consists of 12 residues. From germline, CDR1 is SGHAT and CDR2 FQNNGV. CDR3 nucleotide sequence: TGTGCCAGCAGCTTTGGGTCAGATACGGGGTATTTT. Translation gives CASSFGSDTGYF. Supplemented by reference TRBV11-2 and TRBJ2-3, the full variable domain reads EAGVAQSPRYKIIEKRQSVAFWCNPISGHATLYWYQQILGQGPKLLIQFQNNGVVDDSQLPKDRFSAERLKGVDSTLKIQPAKLEDSAVYLCASSFGSDTGYFGPGTRLTVL.

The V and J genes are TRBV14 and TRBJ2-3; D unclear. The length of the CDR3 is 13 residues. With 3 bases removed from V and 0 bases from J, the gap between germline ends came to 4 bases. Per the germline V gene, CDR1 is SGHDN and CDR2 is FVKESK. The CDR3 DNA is TGTGCCAGCAGCCACGGCAGCACAGATACGCAGTATTTT. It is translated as CASSHGSTDTQYF.

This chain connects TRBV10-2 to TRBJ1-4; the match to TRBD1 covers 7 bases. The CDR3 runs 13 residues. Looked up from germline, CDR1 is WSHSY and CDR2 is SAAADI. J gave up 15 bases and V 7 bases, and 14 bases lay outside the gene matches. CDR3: CASKAQGTENLFF. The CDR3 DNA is TGCGCCAGCAAGGCGCAAGGGACAGAAAATTTGTTTTTT.

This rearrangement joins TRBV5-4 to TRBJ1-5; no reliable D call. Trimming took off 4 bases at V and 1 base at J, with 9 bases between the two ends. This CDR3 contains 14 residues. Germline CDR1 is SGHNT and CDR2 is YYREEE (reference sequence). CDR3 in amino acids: CASSVDGSNQPQHF. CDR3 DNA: TGTGCCAGCAGCGTAGACGGGAGCAATCAGCCCCAGCATTTT.